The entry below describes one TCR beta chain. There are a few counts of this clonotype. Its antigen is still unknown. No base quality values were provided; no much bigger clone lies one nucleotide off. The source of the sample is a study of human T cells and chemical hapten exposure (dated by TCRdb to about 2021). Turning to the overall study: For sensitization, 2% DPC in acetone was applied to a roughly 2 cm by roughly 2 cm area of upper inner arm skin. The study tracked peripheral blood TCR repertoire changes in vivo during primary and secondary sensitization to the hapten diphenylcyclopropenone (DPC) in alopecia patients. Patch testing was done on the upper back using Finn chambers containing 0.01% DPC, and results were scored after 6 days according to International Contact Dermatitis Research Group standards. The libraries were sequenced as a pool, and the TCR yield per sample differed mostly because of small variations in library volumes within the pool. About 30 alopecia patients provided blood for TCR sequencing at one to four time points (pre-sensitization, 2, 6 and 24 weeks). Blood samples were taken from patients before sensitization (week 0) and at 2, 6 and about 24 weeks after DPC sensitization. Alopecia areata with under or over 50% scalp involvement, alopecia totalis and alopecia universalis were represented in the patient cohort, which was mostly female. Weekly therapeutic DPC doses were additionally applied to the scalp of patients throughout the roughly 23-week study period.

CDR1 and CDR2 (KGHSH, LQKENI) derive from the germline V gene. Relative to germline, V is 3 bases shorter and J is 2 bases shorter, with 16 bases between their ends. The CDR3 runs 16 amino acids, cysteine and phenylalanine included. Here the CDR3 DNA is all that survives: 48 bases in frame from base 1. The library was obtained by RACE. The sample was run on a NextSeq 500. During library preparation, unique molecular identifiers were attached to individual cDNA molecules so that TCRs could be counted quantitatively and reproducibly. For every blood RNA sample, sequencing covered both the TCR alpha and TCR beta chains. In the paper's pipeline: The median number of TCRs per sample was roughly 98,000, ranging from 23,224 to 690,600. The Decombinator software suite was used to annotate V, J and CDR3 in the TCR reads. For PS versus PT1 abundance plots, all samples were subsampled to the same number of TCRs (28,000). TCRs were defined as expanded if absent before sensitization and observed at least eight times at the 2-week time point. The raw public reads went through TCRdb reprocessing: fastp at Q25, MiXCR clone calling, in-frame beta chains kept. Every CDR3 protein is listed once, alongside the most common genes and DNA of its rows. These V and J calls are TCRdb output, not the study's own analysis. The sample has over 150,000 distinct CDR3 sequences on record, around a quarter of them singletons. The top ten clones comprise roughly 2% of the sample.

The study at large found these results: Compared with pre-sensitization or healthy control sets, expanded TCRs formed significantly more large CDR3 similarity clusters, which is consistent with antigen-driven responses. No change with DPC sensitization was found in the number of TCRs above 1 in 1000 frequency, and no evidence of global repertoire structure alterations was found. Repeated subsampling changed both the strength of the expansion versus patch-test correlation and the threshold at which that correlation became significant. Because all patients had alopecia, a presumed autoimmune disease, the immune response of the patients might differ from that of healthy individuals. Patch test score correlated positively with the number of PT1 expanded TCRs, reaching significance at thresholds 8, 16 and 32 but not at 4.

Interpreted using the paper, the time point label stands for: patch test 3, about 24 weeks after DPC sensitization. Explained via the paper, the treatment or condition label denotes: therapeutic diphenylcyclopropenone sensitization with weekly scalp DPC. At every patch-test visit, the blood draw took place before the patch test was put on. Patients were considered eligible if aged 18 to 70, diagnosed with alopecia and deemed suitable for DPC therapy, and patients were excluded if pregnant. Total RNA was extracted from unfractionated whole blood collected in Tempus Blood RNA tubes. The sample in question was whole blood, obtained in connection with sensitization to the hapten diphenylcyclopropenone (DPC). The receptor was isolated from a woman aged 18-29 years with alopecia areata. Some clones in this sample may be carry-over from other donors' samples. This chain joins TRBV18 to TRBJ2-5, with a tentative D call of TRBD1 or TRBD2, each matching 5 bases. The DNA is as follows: TGTGCCAGCTCACCGGATGGGGGAAGGGGTCAAGAGACCCAGTACTTC. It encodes CASSPDGGRGQETQYF.